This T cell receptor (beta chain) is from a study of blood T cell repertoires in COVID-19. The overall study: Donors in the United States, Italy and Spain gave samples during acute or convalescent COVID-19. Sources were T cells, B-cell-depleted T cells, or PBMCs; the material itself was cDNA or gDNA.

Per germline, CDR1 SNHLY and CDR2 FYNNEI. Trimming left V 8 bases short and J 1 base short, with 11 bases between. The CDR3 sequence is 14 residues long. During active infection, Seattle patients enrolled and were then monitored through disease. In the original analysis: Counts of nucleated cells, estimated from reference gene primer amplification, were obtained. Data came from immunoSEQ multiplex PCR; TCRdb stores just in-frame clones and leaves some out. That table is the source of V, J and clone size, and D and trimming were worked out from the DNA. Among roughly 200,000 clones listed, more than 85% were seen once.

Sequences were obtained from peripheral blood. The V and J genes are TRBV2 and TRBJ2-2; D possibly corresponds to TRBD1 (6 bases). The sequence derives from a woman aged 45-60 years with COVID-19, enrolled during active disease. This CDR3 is CASVTGLNTGELFF. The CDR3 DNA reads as TGTGCCAGCGTAACAGGGTTGAACACCGGGGAGCTGTTTTTT.